This is a list of T cell receptor beta chains from one sample in a study of beta chain features in type 1 diabetes. This table comes from immunoSEQ multiplex PCR, and its TCRdb copy is limited to in-frame clones, with some not included. The data show approximately 730,000 clones, 13% seen once. Material: naive CD4+ T cells from blood. The receptors derive from a man between 18 and 29 years old with type 1 diabetes. CDR3s leave out the opening cysteine and the closing phenylalanine or tryptophan. The order of the fields is V gene, CDR3 protein.

V gene: TRBV28
CDR3 protein: ASSPLGLTGELF

V gene: TRBV7-2
CDR3 protein: ASSLAANYGYT

V gene: TRBV25-1
CDR3 protein: ASSEGGWEGETQY

V gene: TRBV5-1
CDR3 protein: ASSLGLANFNEQF

V gene: TRBV7-2
CDR3 protein: ASSPRSGSYNEQF

V gene: TRBV6-6
CDR3 protein: ASSYPESNQPQH

V gene: TRBV4-1
CDR3 protein: ASSQGWGDIQY

V gene: TRBV9
CDR3 protein: ASSVGGGPADTQY

V gene: TRBV30
CDR3 protein: AWSVSADTEAF

V gene: TRBV7-4
CDR3 protein: ASSHAAGGESEKLF

V gene: TRBV6-5
CDR3 protein: ASSVQGGGQETQY

V gene: TRBV25-1
CDR3 protein: ASSVQGARNQPQH

V gene: TRBV18
CDR3 protein: ASSPVSSEAF

V gene: TRBV30
CDR3 protein: AWRPGQGQYTEAF

V gene: TRBV9
CDR3 protein: ASSVTGGGQPQH

V gene: TRBV6-5
CDR3 protein: AGQKSQETQY

V gene: TRBV6-6
CDR3 protein: ASSYFTGGYT

V gene: TRBV9
CDR3 protein: ASSGGPPGFGTQY

V gene: TRBV27
CDR3 protein: ASTHREGATEAF

V gene: TRBV30
CDR3 protein: AWSGRFLPLH

V gene: TRBV13
CDR3 protein: ASSLVDGSSYNEQF

V gene: TRBV29-1
CDR3 protein: SVTGRLNTEAF

V gene: TRBV6-5
CDR3 protein: ASSYGGVDT

V gene: TRBV18
CDR3 protein: ASSPVGQGFGQPQH

V gene: TRBV5-6
CDR3 protein: ASSLRIAGPDTQY

V gene: TRBV2
CDR3 protein: ASSGGNQPQH

V gene: TRBV6-6
CDR3 protein: ASSYHISGGTGELF

V gene: TRBV13
CDR3 protein: ASSPRGYEQY

V gene: TRBV2
CDR3 protein: ASNFNRDTYNEQF